The TCR beta chain described here comes from a study of cytomegalovirus exposure and HLA in healthy donors. Study overall: Early released data comprised about 90 million unique TCRs from HLA-typed donors.

Remarks on this clone: The antigen is not known.

PCR used 60 Vbeta primers and 13 Jbeta primers. Clones were read by immunoSEQ multiplex PCR, and TCRdb kept only the in-frame ones, dropping some. This table holds around 59,000 clones, around 83% found once. Whole-study findings and limits: There was a cluster of highly shared sequence variants that was likely a sequencing artifact. TCR beta sequences numbering 16,951 were associated with HLA alleles at 0.05 false discovery rate in a later analysis.

This CDR3 is 15 amino acids long. Germline assignment: CDR1 MNHEY and CDR2 SMNVEV (reference sequence). V lost 6 bases to trimming and J lost 2 bases; unmatched junction nucleotides: 4. This chain uses TRBV27 with TRBJ2-5; 12 bases are shared with TRBD2. This receptor was taken from a human donor in good health. Material for sequencing was PBMCs. The CDR3 region is CASSRTSGDQETQYF. DNA of the CDR3: TGTGCCAGCAGCCGGACTAGCGGGGATCAAGAGACCCAGTACTTC.